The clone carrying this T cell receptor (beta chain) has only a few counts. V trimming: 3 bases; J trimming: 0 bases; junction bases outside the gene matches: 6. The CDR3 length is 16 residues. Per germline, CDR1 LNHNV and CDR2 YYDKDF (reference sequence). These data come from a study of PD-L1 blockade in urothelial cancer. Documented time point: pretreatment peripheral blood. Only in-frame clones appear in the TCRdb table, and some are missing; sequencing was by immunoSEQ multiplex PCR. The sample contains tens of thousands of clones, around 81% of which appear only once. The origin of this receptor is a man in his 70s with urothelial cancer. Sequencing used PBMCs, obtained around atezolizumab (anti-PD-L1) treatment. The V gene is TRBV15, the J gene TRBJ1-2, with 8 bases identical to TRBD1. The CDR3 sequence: CATSSPRDRPNYGYTF. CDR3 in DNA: TGTGCCACCAGCAGCCCCCGGGACAGGCCTAACTATGGCTACACCTTC.